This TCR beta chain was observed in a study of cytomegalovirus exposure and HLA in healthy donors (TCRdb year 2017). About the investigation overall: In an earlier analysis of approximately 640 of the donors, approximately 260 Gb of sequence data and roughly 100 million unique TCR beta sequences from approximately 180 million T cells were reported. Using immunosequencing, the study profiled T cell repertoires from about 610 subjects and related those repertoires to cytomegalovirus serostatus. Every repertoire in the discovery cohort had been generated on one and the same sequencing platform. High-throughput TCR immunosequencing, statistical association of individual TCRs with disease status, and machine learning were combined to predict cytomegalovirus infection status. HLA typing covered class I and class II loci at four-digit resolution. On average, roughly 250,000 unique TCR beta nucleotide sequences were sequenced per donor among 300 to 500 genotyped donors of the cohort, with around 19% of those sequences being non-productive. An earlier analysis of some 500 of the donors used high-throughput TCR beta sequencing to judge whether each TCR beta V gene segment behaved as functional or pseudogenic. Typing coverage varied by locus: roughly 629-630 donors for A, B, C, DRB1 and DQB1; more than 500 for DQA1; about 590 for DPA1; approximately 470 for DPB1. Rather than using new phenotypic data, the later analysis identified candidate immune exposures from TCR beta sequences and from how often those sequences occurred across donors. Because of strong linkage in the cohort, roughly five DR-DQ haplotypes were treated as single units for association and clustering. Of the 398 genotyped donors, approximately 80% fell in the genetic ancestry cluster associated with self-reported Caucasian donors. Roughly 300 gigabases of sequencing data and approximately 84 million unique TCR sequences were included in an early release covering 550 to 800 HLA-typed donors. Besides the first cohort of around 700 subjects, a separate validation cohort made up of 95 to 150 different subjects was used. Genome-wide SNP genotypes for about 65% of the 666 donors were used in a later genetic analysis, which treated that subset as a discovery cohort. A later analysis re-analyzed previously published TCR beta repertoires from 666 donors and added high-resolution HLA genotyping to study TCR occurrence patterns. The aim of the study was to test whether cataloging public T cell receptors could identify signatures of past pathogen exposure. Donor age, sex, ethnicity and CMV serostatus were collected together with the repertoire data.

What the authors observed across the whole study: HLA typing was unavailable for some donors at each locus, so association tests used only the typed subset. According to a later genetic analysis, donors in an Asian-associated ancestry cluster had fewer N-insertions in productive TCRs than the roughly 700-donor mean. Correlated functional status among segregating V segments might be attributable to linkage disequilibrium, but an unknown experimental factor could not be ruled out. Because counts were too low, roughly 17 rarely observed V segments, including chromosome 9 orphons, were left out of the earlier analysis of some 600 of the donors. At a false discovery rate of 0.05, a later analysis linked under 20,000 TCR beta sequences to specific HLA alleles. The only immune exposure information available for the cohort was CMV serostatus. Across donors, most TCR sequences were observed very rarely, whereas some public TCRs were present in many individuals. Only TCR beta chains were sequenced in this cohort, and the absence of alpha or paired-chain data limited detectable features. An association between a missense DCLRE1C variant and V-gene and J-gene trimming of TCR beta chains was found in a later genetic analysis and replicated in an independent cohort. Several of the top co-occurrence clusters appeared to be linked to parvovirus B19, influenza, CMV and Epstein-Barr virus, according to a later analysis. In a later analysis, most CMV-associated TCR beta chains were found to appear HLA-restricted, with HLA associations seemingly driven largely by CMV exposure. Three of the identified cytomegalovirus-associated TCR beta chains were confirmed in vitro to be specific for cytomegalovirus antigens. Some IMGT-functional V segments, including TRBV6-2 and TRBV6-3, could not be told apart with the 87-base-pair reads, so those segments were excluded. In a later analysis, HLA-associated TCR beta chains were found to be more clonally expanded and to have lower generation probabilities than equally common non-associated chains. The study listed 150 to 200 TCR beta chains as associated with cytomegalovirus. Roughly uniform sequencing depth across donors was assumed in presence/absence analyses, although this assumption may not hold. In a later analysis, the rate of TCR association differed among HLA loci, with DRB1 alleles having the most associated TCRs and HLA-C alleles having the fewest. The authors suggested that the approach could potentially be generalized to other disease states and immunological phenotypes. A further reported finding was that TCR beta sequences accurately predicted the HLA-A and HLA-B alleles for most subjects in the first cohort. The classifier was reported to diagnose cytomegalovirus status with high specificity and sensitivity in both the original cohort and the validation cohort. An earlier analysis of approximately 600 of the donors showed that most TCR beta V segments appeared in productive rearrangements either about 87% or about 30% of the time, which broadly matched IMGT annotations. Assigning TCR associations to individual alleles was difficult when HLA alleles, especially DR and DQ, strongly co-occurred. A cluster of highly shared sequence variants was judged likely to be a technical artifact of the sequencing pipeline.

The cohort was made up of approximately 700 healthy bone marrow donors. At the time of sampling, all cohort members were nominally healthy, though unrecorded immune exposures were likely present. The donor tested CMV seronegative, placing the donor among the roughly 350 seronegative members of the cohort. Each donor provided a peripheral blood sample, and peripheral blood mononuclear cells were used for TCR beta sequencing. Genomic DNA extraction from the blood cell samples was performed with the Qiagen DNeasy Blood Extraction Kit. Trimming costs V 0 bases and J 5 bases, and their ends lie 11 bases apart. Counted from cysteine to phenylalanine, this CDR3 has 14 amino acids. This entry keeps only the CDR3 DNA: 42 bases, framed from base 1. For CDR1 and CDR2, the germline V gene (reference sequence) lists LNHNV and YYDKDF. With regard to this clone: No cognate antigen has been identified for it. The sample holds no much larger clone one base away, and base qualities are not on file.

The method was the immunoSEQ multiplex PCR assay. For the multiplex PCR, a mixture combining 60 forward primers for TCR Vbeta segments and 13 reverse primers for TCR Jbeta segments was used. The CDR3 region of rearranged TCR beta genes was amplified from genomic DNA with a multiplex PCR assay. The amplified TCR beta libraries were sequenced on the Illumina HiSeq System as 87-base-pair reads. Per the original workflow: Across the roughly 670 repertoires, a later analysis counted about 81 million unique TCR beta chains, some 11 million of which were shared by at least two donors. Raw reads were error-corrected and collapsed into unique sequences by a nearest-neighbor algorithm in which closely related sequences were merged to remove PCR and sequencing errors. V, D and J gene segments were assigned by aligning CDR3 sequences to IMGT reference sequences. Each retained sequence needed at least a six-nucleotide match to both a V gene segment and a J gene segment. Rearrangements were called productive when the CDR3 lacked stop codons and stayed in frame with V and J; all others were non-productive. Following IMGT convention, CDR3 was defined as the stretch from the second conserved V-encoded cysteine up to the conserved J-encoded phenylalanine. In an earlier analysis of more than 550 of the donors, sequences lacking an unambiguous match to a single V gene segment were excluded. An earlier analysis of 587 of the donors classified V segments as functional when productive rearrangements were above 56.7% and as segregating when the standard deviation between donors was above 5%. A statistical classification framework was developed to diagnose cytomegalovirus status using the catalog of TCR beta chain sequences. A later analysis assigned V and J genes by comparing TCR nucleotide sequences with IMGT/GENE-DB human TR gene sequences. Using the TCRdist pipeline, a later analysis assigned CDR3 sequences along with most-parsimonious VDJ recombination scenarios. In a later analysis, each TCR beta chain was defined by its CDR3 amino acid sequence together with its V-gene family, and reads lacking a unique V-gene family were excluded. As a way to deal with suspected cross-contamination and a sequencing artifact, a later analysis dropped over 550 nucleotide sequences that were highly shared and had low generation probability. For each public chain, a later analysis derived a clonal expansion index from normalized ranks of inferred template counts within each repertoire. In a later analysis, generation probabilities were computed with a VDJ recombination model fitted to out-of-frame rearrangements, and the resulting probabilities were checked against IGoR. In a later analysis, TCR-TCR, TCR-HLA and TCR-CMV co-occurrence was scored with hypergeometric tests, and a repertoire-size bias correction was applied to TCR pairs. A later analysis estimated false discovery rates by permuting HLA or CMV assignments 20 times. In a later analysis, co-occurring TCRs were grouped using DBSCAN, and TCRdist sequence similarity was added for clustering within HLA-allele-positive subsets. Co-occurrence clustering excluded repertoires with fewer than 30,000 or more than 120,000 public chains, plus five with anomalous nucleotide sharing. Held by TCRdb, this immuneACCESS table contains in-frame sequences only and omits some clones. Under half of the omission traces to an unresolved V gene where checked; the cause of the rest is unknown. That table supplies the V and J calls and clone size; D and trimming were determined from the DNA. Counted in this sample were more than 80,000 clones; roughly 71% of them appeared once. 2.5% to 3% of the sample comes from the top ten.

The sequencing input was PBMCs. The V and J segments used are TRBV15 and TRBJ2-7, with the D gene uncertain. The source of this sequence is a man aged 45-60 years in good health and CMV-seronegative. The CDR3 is CATSRDLSTHEQYF. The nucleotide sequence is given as TGTGCCACCAGCAGAGATCTGAGTACCCACGAGCAGTACTTC.